Shown below are 21 T cell receptor beta chains from a single sample sequenced in a study of Ad26.COV2.S vaccination and SARS-CoV-2 variants. Using immunoSEQ multiplex PCR, the repertoire was profiled, and TCRdb retains in-frame clones only, with some absent. The sample has about 350,000 clones, 90% to 95% seen once. This material consisted of peripheral blood, taken after recovery from COVID-19. These TCRs come from a human donor who had recovered from COVID-19.

The J gene is TRBJ1-6, the V gene TRBV7-2, with D unresolved. The germline gives CDR1 SGHTA, CDR2 FQGNSA. Between the trimmed V and J ends, which lost 6 bases and 9 bases, there was a span of 15 bases. The CDR3 runs 14 residues. For the CDR3, the DNA is TGTGCCAGCAGGGAGGACCCGACGGGTTCACCCCTCCACTTT. It yields the protein CASREDPTGSPLHF. Complete variable domain (other parts from reference TRBV7-2 and TRBJ1-6): GAGVSQSPSNKVTEKGKDVELRCDPISGHTALYWYRQSLGQGLEFLIYFQGNSAPDKSGLPSDRFSAERTGGSVSTLTIQRTQQEDSAVYLCASREDPTGSPLHFGNGTRLTVT.

This clone was counted between two and nine times. The V and J genes are TRBV5-5 and TRBJ1-2; D is ambiguous. The V gene's germline CDR1 is SGHKS and CDR2 YYEKEE (reference sequence). V lost 3 bases to trimming and J lost 8 bases, with 14 bases between them. This CDR3 has 13 amino acids. CDR3 sequence (DNA): TGTGCCAGCAGCTCCGAAAGGGCTGGGGGCTACACCTTC. This translates into CASSSERAGGYTF.

The J gene is TRBJ2-2, the V gene TRBV10-3; maybe TRBD1 (7 bases). V was pared by 6 bases and J by 4 bases, with 12 bases between. CDR1 and CDR2 (germline): ENHRY, SYGVKD. The CDR3 has 14 residues. The CDR3 nucleotides read TGTGCCATCAGGAGGCAGGGGGGCACCGGGGAGCTGTTTTTT. Protein product: CAIRRQGGTGELFF.

This clone is a singleton in its sample. This chain connects TRBV5-1 to TRBJ2-1, with a possible D match to TRBD1 (6 bases). The CDR3 totals 13 residues. The germline V gene encodes CDR1 SGHRS and CDR2 YFSETQ. Between the trimmed V and J ends, which lost 0 bases and 10 bases, there was a span of 11 bases. CDR3 in amino acids: CASSLAERGEQFF. The CDR3 coding sequence is TGCGCCAGCAGCTTGGCCGAAAGGGGGGAGCAGTTCTTC.

The CDR3, as DNA: TGCGCCAGCAGCCTGACAGGGGGCAACTATGGCTACACCTTC. It codes for CASSLTGGNYGYTF. The rearrangement links TRBV5-1 to TRBJ1-2; 10 bases agree with TRBD1. V trimming: 4 bases; J trimming: 2 bases; junction bases outside the gene matches: 2. There are 14 residues in the CDR3. In germline, CDR1 is SGHRS, CDR2 YFSETQ.

The V and J genes are TRBV20-1 and TRBJ1-1; no reliable D call. Germline V lookup: CDR1 DFQATT, CDR2 SNEGSKA (reference sequence). V gave up 3 bases and J gave up 3 bases, with 8 bases separating them. This CDR3 is built from 12 residues. For the CDR3, the DNA is TGCAGTGCTAGTTTCGGGGACACTGAAGCTTTCTTT. Translating it yields CSASFGDTEAFF.

The chain links TRBV5-4 to TRBJ2-5, with TRBD2 as a possible D gene (6 bases). The V end lost 0 bases, the J end lost 7 bases, and 16 bases lay between the germline ends. Germline-derived CDR1 and CDR2 are SGHNT and YYREEE (reference sequence). The CDR3 is made up of 15 amino acids. The CDR3 protein is CASSLAASLGGTQYF. CDR3 bases: TGTGCCAGCAGCTTGGCGGCTAGTTTGGGGGGGACCCAGTACTTC.

This clone was seen once. The rearrangement uses TRBV29-1 and TRBJ1-2; D call uncertain. The CDR3 is 13 residues long. V was clipped by 2 bases and J by 6 bases, with 13 bases between them. Germline-derived CDR1 and CDR2 are SQVTM and ANQGSEA. The CDR3 loop reads CSVEPAEEHGYTF. The DNA of the CDR3 is TGCAGCGTTGAACCTGCTGAGGAGCATGGCTACACCTTC.

The V gene is TRBV20-1, the J gene TRBJ2-1; 7 bases match TRBD2. V lost 3 bases to trimming and J lost 4 bases; unmatched junction nucleotides: 9. The CDR3 extends over 15 amino acids. From germline, CDR1 is DFQATT and CDR2 SNEGSKA (reference sequence). The CDR3 is CSASSERGRYNEQFF. The CDR3 DNA reads TGCAGTGCTAGTTCCGAGCGGGGTCGTTACAATGAGCAGTTCTTC.

The V and J genes are TRBV5-4 and TRBJ1-2, with a tentative D call TRBD1 (6 bases). In germline, CDR1 is SGHNT, CDR2 YYREEE (reference sequence). V was cut by 5 bases and J by 4 bases, with 15 bases left in between. The CDR3 spans 14 residues. The CDR3 coding sequence is TGTGCCAGCAGTCCTACAGGGTACGGCTATGGCTACACCTTC. Protein sequence: CASSPTGYGYGYTF.

This chain links TRBV9 with TRBJ2-7; D may match TRBD1 or TRBD2 (5 bases each). This CDR3 has 14 amino acids. Per the germline V gene, CDR1 is SGDLS and CDR2 is YYNGEE. With 0 bases removed from V and 4 bases from J, the gap between germline ends came to 11 bases. CDR3 loop: CASSVAEGRYEQYF. CDR3 in DNA: TGTGCCAGCAGCGTAGCTGAGGGGCGGTACGAGCAGTACTTC. The complete variable domain, with remaining parts taken from reference TRBV9 and TRBJ2-7, reads DSGVTQTPKHLITATGQRVTLRCSPRSGDLSVYWYQQSLDQGLQFLIQYYNGEERAKGNILERFSAQQFPDLHSELNLSSLELGDSALYFCASSVAEGRYEQYFGPGTRLTVT.

The chain joins TRBV5-1 to TRBJ2-2, with 7 bases lining up with TRBD1. V trimming: 2 bases; J trimming: 7 bases; junction bases outside the gene matches: 2. The CDR3 loop spans 13 amino acids. In germline, CDR1 is SGHRS, CDR2 YFSETQ. The CDR3 spells CASSLTGDGELFF. CDR3 coding DNA: TGCGCCAGCAGCTTAACAGGGGACGGGGAGCTGTTTTTT.

This chain uses TRBV11-3 with TRBJ2-2; no clear D gene. Germline loops: CDR1 SGHNT, CDR2 YENEEA. V dropped 5 bases and J dropped 7 bases, with 11 bases sitting between them. The CDR3 consists of 13 residues. The CDR3 loop reads CASSPTAGGELFF. In DNA form, the CDR3 reads TGTGCCAGCAGCCCCACGGCTGGCGGGGAGCTGTTTTTT.

J is TRBJ2-5 and V is TRBV20-1, with D tentatively TRBD2 (5 bases). The CDR3 extends over 14 amino acids. The germline V gene encodes CDR1 DFQATT and CDR2 SNEGSKA (reference sequence). Trimming removed 3 bases at V and 3 bases at J, with 14 bases between. CDR3 in DNA: TGCAGTGCTAGTTCGGGGAGCCCTAAAGAGACCCAGTACTTC. Protein sequence: CSASSGSPKETQYF.

The gene calls are TRBV9 and TRBJ2-3; 13 bases match TRBD2. The CDR3 has 17 amino acids. Germline CDR1 SGDLS, CDR2 YYNGEE. J lost 0 bases, V lost 3 bases, and 4 bases had no gene match. CDR3 in amino acids: CASSAWTSGGSTDTQYF. The CDR3 nucleotides are TGTGCCAGCAGCGCCTGGACTAGCGGGGGCAGCACAGATACGCAGTATTTT.

V is TRBV2 and J is TRBJ2-7; no clear D. The V gene lost 8 bases and the J gene lost 1 base, with 18 bases spanning the gap. The CDR3 contains 15 residues. The germline V gene encodes CDR1 SNHLY and CDR2 FYNNEI. The CDR3 sequence is CASLPELGASYEQYF. DNA for the CDR3: TGTGCCAGCCTCCCAGAGCTAGGAGCGTCCTACGAGCAGTACTTC.

The chain carries TRBV19 and TRBJ2-5, with D maybe TRBD1 (6 bases). This CDR3 has 15 amino acids. V was shortened by 11 bases and J by 5 bases, with 24 bases between the two germline ends. Germline CDR1 is LNHDA and CDR2 is SQIVND (reference sequence). The DNA for the CDR3 is TGTGCCGATGGGGGCGGTAAATCAAGACGGGAGACCCAGTACTTC. It specifies CADGGGKSRRETQYF.

There are a few counts of this clone. CDR3 sequence: CASSQDGGAQPQHF. For the CDR3, the DNA is TGTGCCAGCAGCCAAGATGGGGGGGCACAGCCCCAGCATTTT. The V gene is TRBV3-1 (or the pseudogene TRBV3-2), the J gene TRBJ1-5, with D perhaps matching TRBD1 (6 bases). Trimming pared 0 bases from V and 7 bases from J, leaving 10 bases between. Looked up from germline, CDR1 is LGHDT and CDR2 is YNNKEL (reference sequence). The CDR3 consists of 14 residues.

The V call is TRBV7-2, the J call TRBJ1-1; 7 bases match TRBD1. Germline trimming cut 5 bases from V and 1 base from J; bases unmatched to any gene: 7. This CDR3 has 15 amino acids. Germline V lookup: CDR1 SGHTA, CDR2 FQGNSA. This chain's CDR3 is CASSPEAGGNTEAFF. In nucleotides, the CDR3 is TGTGCCAGCAGCCCAGAGGCAGGGGGGAACACTGAAGCTTTCTTT.

The chain employs TRBV19 and TRBJ2-2; 8 bases agree with TRBD1. Germline CDR1 is LNHDA and CDR2 is SQIVND (reference sequence). This CDR3 is built from 19 residues. V lost 7 bases, J lost 0 bases, and 16 bases stayed unmatched. CDR3 residues: CASTLKGHRGASNTGELFF. The CDR3 DNA reads as TGTGCCAGTACCCTTAAGGGCCACAGGGGGGCTTCGAACACCGGGGAGCTGTTTTTT. The whole variable domain, remainder taken from reference TRBV19 and TRBJ2-2, is DGGITQSPKYLFRKEGQNVTLSCEQNLNHDAMYWYRQDPGQGLRLIYYSQIVNDFQKGDIAEGYSVSREKKESFPLTVTSAQKNPTAFYLCASTLKGHRGASNTGELFFGEGSRLTVL.

The CDR3 protein is CASNMLQGGEKLFF. In DNA form, the CDR3 reads TGTGCCAGCAATATGCTGCAGGGGGGCGAAAAACTGTTTTTT. The chain recombines TRBV6-6 with TRBJ1-4; TRBD1 matches 7 bases. Germline loops: CDR1 MNHNY, CDR2 SVGAGI (reference sequence). V shed 7 bases, J shed 8 bases, and the junction held 10 bases outside the gene matches. CDR3 length: 14 residues.